The rows below give T cell receptor beta chains drawn from one sample of a study of T cells in Graves' hyperthyroidism and ophthalmopathy. One entry per CDR3 protein results from TCRdb running MiXCR on the multiplex PCR reads. The repertoire holds roughly 740,000 distinct CDR3 sequences, with less than 20% as singletons. The source material was blood. The receptors stem from a man aged 18 to 29 with Graves' hyperthyroidism. CDR3s include the opening cysteine and the closing phenylalanine or tryptophan. Fields, in order: clone size, V gene, J gene, D gene, CDR3 protein, CDR3 DNA. D genes are given only for firm matches. Clone size is stated in some rows and not others, as once, few, many or a class when expanded.

few,TRBV10-3,TRBJ2-3,-,CAFGPGEGDTQYF,TGTGCGTTCGGGCCGGGAGAAGGAGATACGCAGTATTTT
many,TRBV2,TRBJ2-3,-,CASSNVRSTDTQYF,TGTGCCAGCAGTAACGTGAGAAGCACAGATACGCAGTATTTT
few,TRBV5-1,TRBJ1-1,-,CASSLATGGTEAFF,TGCGCCAGCAGCTTGGCCACAGGAGGCACTGAAGCTTTCTTT
-,TRBV11-1,TRBJ2-1,-,CANSLARVGDSLWNEQFF,TGTGCCAACAGCTTAGCGCGGGTTGGGGACTCTCTTTGGAATGAGCAGTTCTTC
-,TRBV5-8,TRBJ2-3,-,CASSGTPGDQPQYF,TGTGCCAGCAGCGGGACTCCAGGGGATCAGCCCCAGTATTTT
-,TRBV25-1,TRBJ1-1,-,CASSEVGGTEAFF,TGTGCCAGCAGTGAAGTAGGGGGGACTGAAGCTTTCTTT
-,TRBV5-1,TRBJ2-7,-,CASSLEAGPLREQYF,TGCGCCAGCAGCTTGGAGGCAGGGCCACTGCGCGAGCAGTACTTC
few,TRBV7-9,TRBJ1-2,TRBD1,CASSSTGGYYGYTF,TGTGCCAGCAGCTCGACAGGGGGCTACTATGGCTACACCTTC
-,TRBV11-3,TRBJ2-7,-,CASSSPGPGEWGQYF,TGTGCCAGCAGCTCTCCGGGACCCGGGGAATGGGGGCAGTACTTC
few,TRBV12-3/TRBV12-4,TRBJ2-1,TRBD2,CASSFGTSGRAVGLNEQFF,TGTGCCAGCAGTTTCGGGACTAGCGGGAGGGCCGTGGGGCTCAATGAGCAGTTCTTC